This T cell receptor beta chain was identified in a study of spatial heterogeneity in lung cancer. Specified time point: blood at routine non-recurrence follow-up after resection. Unsorted whole RNA of tumor, nontumor lung or frozen PBMC was sequenced. Note on this clonotype: Its antigen is unidentified.

V was trimmed by 1 base and J by 4 bases, leaving 7 bases between them. The CDR3 consists of 14 residues. The germline V gene has CDR1 SGHTA and CDR2 FQGNSA. A unique molecular identifier was attached to every TCR cDNA molecule. In TCRdb, the 5' RACE reads were re-called with MiXCR into one record per CDR3 protein. In the table there are some 110,000 distinct CDR3 sequences, 9% to 15% of which are singletons. Points from the study as a whole: Blood contained ubiquitous expanded tumor TCRs more at resection than at follow-up.

This TCR was recovered from a male donor with early-stage non-small cell lung cancer. The chain has TRBV7-2 and TRBJ2-2; D not resolved. The material was PBMCs, obtained at follow-up. This chain's CDR3 is CASSLEFVTGELFF. Here the CDR3 DNA reads TGTGCCAGCAGCTTAGAATTCGTCACCGGGGAGCTGTTTTTT.